This TCR beta chain came from a study of chemoradiotherapy in HPV16-positive cancers. Study context: A couple of HPV16-positive patients' cells yielded candidate HPV-specific clones and common motifs.

Germline V gives CDR1 SGHDT, CDR2 YYEEEE. This CDR3 contains 12 residues. V was cut by 0 bases and J by 5 bases, with 6 bases left in between. The study's findings and limits: Functional assays defining HPV-specific T cells used only a couple of HPV16-positive patients.

Concerning this clone itself: What it recognizes is unknown.

Method: immunoSEQ multiplex PCR; TCRdb's copy keeps in-frame clones and lacks some. Among approximately 12,000 clones listed, around 62% were seen once. V gene TRBV5-6 combines with J gene TRBJ2-7; D not resolved. Sampling was performed from a patient who underwent chemoradiotherapy. This sequence was found in a human donor with HPV-associated anogenital cancer. CDR3 sequence reads: CASSLGSDEQYF. The DNA for the CDR3 is TGTGCCAGCAGCTTGGGATCGGACGAGCAGTACTTC.